This TCR beta chain was captured by sequencing in a study of shared clonotypes between healthy human individuals. Study at large: CD4 naive and CD4 memory each took three plates per donor, while CD8 naive took two and CD8 memory one.

V was trimmed by 4 bases and J by 3 bases, leaving 16 bases between them. CDR1 SGHRS and CDR2 YFSETQ come from the germline V gene. This CDR3 contains 15 residues. Only in-frame clones appear in the TCRdb table, and some are missing; sequencing was by immunoSEQ multiplex PCR. The data contain some 2.3 million clones, about 92% of them singletons. The sequencing sample was made of naive CD4+ T cells from PBMCs. Subset denoted: CD45RA+ positively selected. The clonotype comes from a young man in good health. Some clones in this sample may be carry-over from other donors' samples. The chain carries TRBV5-1 and TRBJ1-1; tentatively, D is TRBD1 (6 bases). The CDR3 region has the DNA TGCGCCAGCAGCCTACAGGGTATGGTGGACACTGAAGCTTTCTTT. Translated: CASSLQGMVDTEAFF.